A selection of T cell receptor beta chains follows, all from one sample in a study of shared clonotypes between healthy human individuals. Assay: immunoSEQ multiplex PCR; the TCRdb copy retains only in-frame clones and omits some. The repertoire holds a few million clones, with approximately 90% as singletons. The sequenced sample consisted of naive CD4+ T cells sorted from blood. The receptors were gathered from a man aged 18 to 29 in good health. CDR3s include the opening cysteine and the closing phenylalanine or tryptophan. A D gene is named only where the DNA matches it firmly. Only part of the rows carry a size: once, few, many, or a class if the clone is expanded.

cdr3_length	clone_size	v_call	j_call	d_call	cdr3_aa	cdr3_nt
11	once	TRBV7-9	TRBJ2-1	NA	CATPQYNEQFF	TGTGCCACCCCCCAGTACAATGAGCAGTTCTTC
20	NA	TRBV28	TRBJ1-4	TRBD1	CASSSSVIRTGLSTNEKLFF	TGTGCCAGCAGTTCCTCCGTGATTCGGACAGGGCTATCGACTAATGAAAAACTGTTTTTT
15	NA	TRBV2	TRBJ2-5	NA	CASSEATRGGETQYF	TGTGCCAGCAGTGAAGCTACCAGGGGGGGGGAGACCCAGTACTTC
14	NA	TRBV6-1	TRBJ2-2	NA	CASSRDLNTGELFF	TGTGCCAGCAGCCGGGACCTGAACACCGGGGAGCTGTTTTTT
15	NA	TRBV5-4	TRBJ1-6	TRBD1	CASSSWAGGNSPLHF	TGTGCCAGCAGCTCCTGGGCAGGGGGTAATTCACCCCTCCACTTT
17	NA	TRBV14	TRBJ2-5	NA	CASSLPRRAKRQETQYF	TGTGCCAGCAGCCTACCTAGGAGGGCGAAAAGACAAGAGACCCAGTACTTC
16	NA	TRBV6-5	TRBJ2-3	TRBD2	CASSYSTAGGTDTQYF	TGTGCCAGCAGTTACTCGACAGCGGGGGGCACAGATACGCAGTATTTT
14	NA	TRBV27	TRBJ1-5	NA	CASAALGGWQPQHF	TGTGCCAGCGCAGCTCTGGGGGGTTGGCAGCCCCAGCATTTT
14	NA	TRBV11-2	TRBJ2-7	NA	CASSTGPLAGEQYF	TGTGCCAGCAGCACGGGTCCCCTCGCGGGAGAGCAGTACTTC
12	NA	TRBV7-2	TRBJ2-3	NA	CASSSFSDTQYF	TGTGCCAGCAGCTCGTTTTCAGATACGCAGTATTTT
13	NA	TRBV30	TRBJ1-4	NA	CAWSGNRNEKLFF	TGTGCCTGGAGTGGGAATAGGAATGAAAAACTGTTTTTT
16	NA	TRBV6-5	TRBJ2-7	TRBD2	CASSYTPSGRVYEQYF	TGTGCCAGCAGTTACACACCTAGCGGGAGAGTATACGAGCAGTACTTC
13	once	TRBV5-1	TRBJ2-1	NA	CASSREGNNEQFF	TGCGCCAGCAGCCGTGAAGGGAACAATGAGCAGTTCTTC
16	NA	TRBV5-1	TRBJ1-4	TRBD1	CASSLVAGQGNEKLFF	TGCGCCAGCAGCTTGGTGGCGGGACAGGGGAATGAAAAACTGTTTTTT